The clone carrying this TCR beta chain came up a few times. No antigen is known for it. This sample is part of a study of T cell repertoires in cytomegalovirus infection. Study observations and caveats: Predominance within the ex vivo response was attributable to HLA-C-restricted CMV-specific TCR beta clonotypes.

TCRdb reanalysed the reads using MiXCR and keeps one entry per CDR3 protein. Of some 680,000 distinct CDR3 sequences in the sample, 35% to 40% were seen once. This CDR3 comprises 15 residues. Per the germline V gene, CDR1 is MNHNS and CDR2 is SASEGT. V gave up 5 bases and J gave up 3 bases, with 16 bases separating them. Material: PBMCs. The chain combines TRBV6-1 with TRBJ1-1, with D unresolved. The receptor's source is a human donor in good health (CMV status not recorded). Some clones in this sample may be carry-over from other donors' samples. CDR3 nucleotide sequence: TGTGCCAGCAGTCCCTCCTACGGTTGGGACACTGAAGCTTTCTTT. This codes for CASSPSYGWDTEAFF.